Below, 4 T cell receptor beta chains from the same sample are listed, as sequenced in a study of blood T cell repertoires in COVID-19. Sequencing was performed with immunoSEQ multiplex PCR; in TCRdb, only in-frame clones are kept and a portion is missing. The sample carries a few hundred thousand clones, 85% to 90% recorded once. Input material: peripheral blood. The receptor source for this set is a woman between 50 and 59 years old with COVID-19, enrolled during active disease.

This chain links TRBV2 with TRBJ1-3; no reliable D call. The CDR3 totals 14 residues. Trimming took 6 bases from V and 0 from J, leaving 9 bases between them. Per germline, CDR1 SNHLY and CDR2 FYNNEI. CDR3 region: CASRKESSGNTIYF. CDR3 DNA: TGTGCCAGCAGGAAAGAGAGCTCTGGAAACACCATATATTTT.

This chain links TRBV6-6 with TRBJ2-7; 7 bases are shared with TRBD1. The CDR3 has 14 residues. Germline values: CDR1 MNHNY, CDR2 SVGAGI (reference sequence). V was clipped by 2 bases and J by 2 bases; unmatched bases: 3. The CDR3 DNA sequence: TGTGCCAGCAGTTACCAAGACAGGGCCTACGAGCAGTACTTC. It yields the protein CASSYQDRAYEQYF.

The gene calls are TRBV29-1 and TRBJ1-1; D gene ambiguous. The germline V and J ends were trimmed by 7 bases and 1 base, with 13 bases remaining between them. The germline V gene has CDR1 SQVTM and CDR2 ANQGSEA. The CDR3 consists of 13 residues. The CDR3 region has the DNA TGCAGCGCCGGGTTAAGAAGGAACACTGAAGCTTTCTTT. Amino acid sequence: CSAGLRRNTEAFF.

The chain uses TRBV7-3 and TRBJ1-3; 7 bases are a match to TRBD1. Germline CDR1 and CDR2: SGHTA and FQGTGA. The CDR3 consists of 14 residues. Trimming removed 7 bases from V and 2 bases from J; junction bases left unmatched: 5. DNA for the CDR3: TGTGCCAGCACCACGGGACAGCCTGGAAACACCATATATTTT. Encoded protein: CASTTGQPGNTIYF.